Shown below are 28 T cell receptor beta chains from a single sample sequenced in a study of Ad26.COV2.S vaccination and SARS-CoV-2 variants. Using immunoSEQ multiplex PCR, the repertoire was profiled, and TCRdb retains in-frame clones only, with some absent. The sample lists around 250,000 clones, approximately 88% occurring once. The treatment denotes: approximately 18 received Ad26.COV2.S at low or high dose, single or two shots; several received placebo; per-sample allocation not given. At day 63 after the first vaccine or placebo injection, samples were drawn. The sequenced sample was peripheral blood, obtained in a trial of Ad26.COV2.S vaccine versus placebo. All receptors derive from a person aged 18-65 years who received the Ad26.COV2.S COVID-19 vaccine or a placebo.

This clone occurred a few times. This sequence joins TRBV5-4 and TRBJ2-2, with TRBD1 identical over 7 bases. The CDR3 runs 14 residues. The J segment lost 9 bases and the V segment lost 0 bases, leaving 5 bases of the junction unmatched. Germline V lookup: CDR1 SGHNT, CDR2 YYREEE (reference sequence). Written as DNA, the CDR3 is TGTGCCAGCAGCTTGGAAGGGGGCAAACGGGAGCTGTTTTTT. Its protein is CASSLEGGKRELFF.

The rearrangement joins TRBV13 to TRBJ1-3; 7 bases map to TRBD1. The CDR3 length is 15 residues. The germline V gene encodes CDR1 PRHDT and CDR2 FYEKMQ (reference sequence). V was clipped by 5 bases and J by 2 bases; unmatched bases: 6. Written as DNA, the CDR3 is TGTGCCAGCAGCCCCACCGGGACAGCTGGAAACACCATATATTTT. It encodes CASSPTGTAGNTIYF.

This clone appeared many times. This chain uses TRBV5-6 with TRBJ2-5, with D possibly matching TRBD1 (6 bases). The CDR3 contains 15 residues. Germline assignment: CDR1 SGHDT and CDR2 YYEEEE. The germline V and J ends were trimmed by 2 bases and 2 bases, with 13 bases remaining between them. The CDR3 is CASSFPTGFQETQYF. The CDR3 DNA follows: TGTGCCAGCAGCTTCCCTACAGGGTTTCAAGAGACCCAGTACTTC. Filled out from reference TRBV5-6 and TRBJ2-5, the complete variable domain reads DAGVTQSPTHLIKTRGQQVTLRCSPKSGHDTVSWYQQALGQGPQFIFQYYEEEERQRGNFPDRFSGHQFPNYSSELNVNALLLGDSALYLCASSFPTGFQETQYFGPGTRLLVL.

V gene TRBV3-1 (or the pseudogene TRBV3-2) combines with J gene TRBJ1-1, with D unresolved. The CDR3 totals 14 residues. The V end lost 0 bases, the J end lost 12 bases, and 17 bases lay between the germline ends. Germline CDR1 and CDR2: LGHDT and YNNKEL (reference sequence). In DNA form, the CDR3 reads TGTGCCAGCAGCCAAGATAGAAGAGGAGGGCGGTCTTTCTTT. This gives the protein CASSQDRRGGRSFF.

V usage is TRBV2 and J usage is TRBJ2-5; D remains unclear. Germline lookup yields CDR1 SNHLY and CDR2 FYNNEI. This CDR3 spans 13 amino acids. The germline V and J ends were trimmed by 5 bases and 5 bases, with 12 bases remaining between them. Here the CDR3 reads CASSRLGRETQYF. CDR3 nucleotides: TGTGCCAGCAGTCGACTTGGTCGGGAGACCCAGTACTTC.

The chain carries TRBV15 and TRBJ1-3; tentative D call: TRBD1 (5 bases). The CDR3 runs 13 residues. V lost 3 bases to trimming and J lost 14 bases, with 17 bases between them. Germline V gene sequence: CDR1 LNHNV, CDR2 YYDKDF (reference sequence). The CDR3 sequence: CATSSGDGTSLYF. The CDR3, as DNA: TGTGCCACCAGCAGCGGCGATGGGACGTCGTTATATTTT.

The chain has TRBV6-1 and TRBJ1-1; D gene uncertain. This CDR3 is built from 15 residues. CDR1 and CDR2 (germline): MNHNS, SASEGT. The V and J ends lost 1 base and 0 bases respectively, with 9 bases between them. The CDR3 nucleotides are TGTGCCAGCAGTGAAGAGGAGCTAATGAACACTGAAGCTTTCTTT. This sequence encodes CASSEEELMNTEAFF.

The chain recombines TRBV7-2 with TRBJ2-1; D unresolved. V gave up 4 bases and J gave up 8 bases, with 12 bases separating them. CDR1 and CDR2 (germline): SGHTA, FQGNSA. The CDR3 contains 13 residues. CDR3 residues: CASSSRALDEQFF. The CDR3 bases are TGTGCCAGCAGCTCCCGGGCTCTCGATGAGCAGTTCTTC.

The CDR3 nucleotides read TGTGCCAGCAGGTATTTCGCCGGGGAGCTGTTTTTT. Its protein product is CASRYFAGELFF. This chain connects TRBV6-5 to TRBJ2-2, with D unclear. There are 12 residues in the CDR3. From germline, CDR1 is MNHEY and CDR2 SVGAGI. Trimming stripped 6 bases from V and 6 bases from J, with 8 bases between.

The chain couples TRBV5-1 to TRBJ2-5; 7 bases are a match to TRBD1. The V and J ends lost 5 bases and 4 bases, in that order; junction bases with no gene match: 14. Germline CDR1 SGHRS, CDR2 YFSETQ. The CDR3 has 16 residues. DNA for the CDR3: TGCGCCAGCAGTCCTATTCCGACAGGGATGGGAGAGACCCAGTACTTC. Amino acid sequence: CASSPIPTGMGETQYF.

On this clone: Other nucleotide sequences from this sample produce the same CDR3. This chain uses TRBV9 with TRBJ1-1, with D unclear. Between the trimmed V and J ends, which lost 0 bases and 1 base, there was a span of 4 bases. Looked up from germline, CDR1 is SGDLS and CDR2 is YYNGEE. The CDR3 runs 13 residues. CDR3 sequence reads: CASSVAGNTEAFF. The CDR3 bases are TGTGCCAGCAGCGTAGCGGGGAACACTGAAGCTTTCTTT.

The gene calls are TRBV12-3 or TRBV12-4 and TRBJ2-5, with 7 nucleotides matching TRBD1. With 6 bases clipped from V and 4 bases from J, the junction kept 2 bases outside the gene matches. The CDR3 sequence is 12 residues long. The CDR3 DNA is TGTGCCAGCAGGGGGGACAGAGAGACCCAGTACTTC. Translating gives CASRGDRETQYF.

The chain uses TRBV7-2 and TRBJ1-5, with D tentatively TRBD1 (5 bases). With 4 bases removed from V and 0 bases from J, the gap between germline ends came to 10 bases. From germline, CDR1 is SGHTA and CDR2 FQGNSA. The CDR3 is 15 residues long. The CDR3 is CASSWGPYSNQPQHF. CDR3 in DNA: TGTGCCAGCAGCTGGGGACCTTATAGCAATCAGCCCCAGCATTTT.

The sample holds one count of this clone. V and J are TRBV9 and TRBJ2-3; 8 bases are shared with TRBD2. Looked up from germline, CDR1 is SGDLS and CDR2 is YYNGEE. V dropped 1 base and J dropped 5; count of bases not matched to a gene: 3. The CDR3 is 14 residues long. This CDR3 is CASSVRLAGDTQYF. The DNA for the CDR3 is TGTGCCAGCAGCGTACGCCTAGCGGGAGATACGCAGTATTTT.

This sequence joins TRBV6-5 and TRBJ2-7; a possible D gene is TRBD2 (6 bases). The CDR3 totals 13 residues. CDR1 is MNHEY and CDR2 is SVGAGI in the germline V gene. V lost 5 bases and J lost 6, with 14 bases in between. CDR3 DNA: TGTGCCAGCAGTCCCCGGGAGCGGGCCGAGCAGTACGTC. It specifies CASSPRERAEQYV.

This chain uses TRBV30 with TRBJ1-5, with TRBD1 as a possible D gene (6 bases). V was pared by 1 base and J by 7 bases, with 11 bases between. CDR1 and CDR2 from the germline V gene are GTSNPN and SVGIG (reference sequence). This CDR3 has 13 residues. The CDR3 sequence: CAWSEGGQQPQHF. The CDR3 DNA reads TGTGCCTGGAGTGAGGGGGGCCAACAGCCCCAGCATTTT.

The rearrangement uses TRBV5-1 and TRBJ1-2; 11 bases agree with TRBD1. CDR3 size: 15 residues. In germline, CDR1 is SGHRS, CDR2 YFSETQ. After removal of 0 bases from V and 4 bases from J, the junction contained 2 bases not matched to a gene. CDR3 loop: CASSLGTGGSYGYTF. The CDR3 bases are TGCGCCAGCAGCTTGGGGACAGGGGGCAGCTATGGCTACACCTTC.

This rearrangement joins TRBV30 to TRBJ2-5; 7 bases agree with TRBD1. CDR1 is GTSNPN, CDR2 SVGIG, per germline (reference sequence). The CDR3 is made up of 15 amino acids. Losses at the gene ends were 0 bases for V and 6 bases for J; bases not matched to a gene: 10. The CDR3: CAWSVPEGAYQTQYF. DNA of the CDR3: TGTGCCTGGAGTGTACCTGAGGGGGCTTATCAGACCCAGTACTTC.

This chain uses TRBV20-1 with TRBJ2-3; 10 bases line up with TRBD2. Germline CDR1 reads DFQATT; CDR2 reads SNEGSKA (reference sequence). The CDR3 contains 17 residues. V gave up 3 bases and J gave up 7 bases; unmatched junction bases: 16. CDR3 loop: CSASFLAGASVRNTQYF. DNA for the CDR3: TGCAGTGCTAGTTTCCTAGCGGGAGCCTCCGTTAGGAATACGCAGTATTTT.

The gene calls are TRBV6-2 or TRBV6-3 and TRBJ1-1; D unclear. The CDR3 runs to 13 residues. The V and J ends lost 6 bases and 2 bases respectively, with 10 bases between them. Per the germline V gene, CDR1 is MNHEY and CDR2 is SVGEGT. CDR3 amino acids: CASSPLPNTEAFF. DNA for the CDR3: TGTGCCAGCAGCCCCTTACCTAACACTGAAGCTTTCTTT.

V usage is TRBV6-6 and J usage is TRBJ1-2; 10 nucleotides line up with TRBD1. The CDR3 covers 14 residues. Germline CDR1 and CDR2: MNHNY and SVGAGI (reference sequence). The ends lost 5 bases at V and 7 bases at J; junction bases unmatched: 7. The CDR3 sequence is CASSARDRGSGYTF. The CDR3 DNA is TGTGCCAGCAGTGCTCGGGACAGGGGATCTGGCTACACCTTC.

The chain is built from TRBV9 and TRBJ2-3; D unclear. CDR1 is SGDLS, CDR2 YYNGEE, per germline. Deletions cut 4 bases from V and 1 base from J, with 10 bases between. The CDR3 sequence is 14 residues long. The CDR3 loop reads CASSTSVGTDTQYF. The CDR3 region has the DNA TGTGCCAGCAGCACCAGTGTGGGCACAGATACGCAGTATTTT.

The rearrangement uses TRBV4-1 and TRBJ2-7, with D uncertain. CDR1 MGHRA and CDR2 YSYEKL come from the germline V gene. The CDR3 contains 16 residues. With 1 base removed from V and 0 bases from J, the gap between germline ends came to 13 bases. The CDR3 sequence: CASSQVELRSSYEQYF. The CDR3 DNA follows: TGCGCCAGCAGCCAAGTGGAGCTGAGGAGCTCCTACGAGCAGTACTTC.

This sequence joins TRBV7-2 and TRBJ1-2, with no clear D. V was trimmed by 0 bases and J by 4 bases, leaving 6 bases between them. This CDR3 has 13 amino acids. Germline V lookup: CDR1 SGHTA, CDR2 FQGNSA. CDR3: CASSLAVLYGYTF. Written as DNA, the CDR3 is TGTGCCAGCAGCTTAGCTGTCCTCTATGGCTACACCTTC.

This chain connects TRBV29-1 to TRBJ2-3; D gene unclear. The germline CDR1 and CDR2 sequences are SQVTM and ANQGSEA. The CDR3 is 12 amino acids. V lost 6 bases and J 0 bases, leaving 7 bases between the germline ends. The CDR3 DNA reads as TGCAGCGTAAGCGAAAGCACAGATACGCAGTATTTT. Residues: CSVSESTDTQYF.

The J gene is TRBJ1-6, the V gene TRBV2, with no clear D. The V gene's germline CDR1 is SNHLY and CDR2 FYNNEI. The CDR3 extends over 18 amino acids. The V end was cut by 6 bases, the J end by 0 bases, with 18 bases between. This chain's CDR3 is CASRRLYSPSSYNSPLHF. CDR3 bases: TGTGCCAGCAGAAGGCTATACAGCCCGAGCTCCTATAATTCACCCCTCCACTTT.

The chain couples TRBV18 to TRBJ2-5, with 9 nucleotides matching TRBD1. Germline V gives CDR1 KGHSH, CDR2 LQKENI. This CDR3 has 16 amino acids. Trimming took 3 bases from V and 1 from J; bases not matched to a gene: 6. The CDR3 bases are TGTGCCAGCTCACCGACGGGACAGGGAGGCCAAGAGACCCAGTACTTC. Translated, it gives CASSPTGQGGQETQYF. Filled out from reference TRBV18 and TRBJ2-5, the complete variable domain reads NAGVMQNPRHLVRRRGQEARLRCSPMKGHSHVYWYRQLPEEGLKFMVYLQKENIIDESGMPKERFSAEFPKEGPSILRIQQVVRGDSAAYFCASSPTGQGGQETQYFGPGTRLLVL.

The V and J genes are TRBV7-2 and TRBJ2-1; 10 nucleotides match TRBD2. The CDR3 spans 16 residues. Per germline, CDR1 SGHTA and CDR2 FQGNSA. V trimming: 5 bases; J trimming: 7 bases; junction bases outside the gene matches: 11. The CDR3 spells CASSPYSGGLVNEQFF. The CDR3 DNA is TGTGCCAGCAGCCCTTATAGCGGGGGGCTAGTAAATGAGCAGTTCTTC.